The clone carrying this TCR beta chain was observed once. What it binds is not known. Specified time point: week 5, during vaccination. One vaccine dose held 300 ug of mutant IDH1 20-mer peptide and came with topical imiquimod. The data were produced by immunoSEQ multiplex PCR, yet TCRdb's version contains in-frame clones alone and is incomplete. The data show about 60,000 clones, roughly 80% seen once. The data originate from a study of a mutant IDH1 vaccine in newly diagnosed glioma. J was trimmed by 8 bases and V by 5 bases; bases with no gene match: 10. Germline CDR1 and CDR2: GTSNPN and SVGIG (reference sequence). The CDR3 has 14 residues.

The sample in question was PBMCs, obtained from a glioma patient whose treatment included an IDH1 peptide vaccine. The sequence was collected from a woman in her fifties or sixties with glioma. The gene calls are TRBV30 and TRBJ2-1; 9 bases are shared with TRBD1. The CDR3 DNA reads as TGTGCCTGGCGACGACAGGGGGTAGAGGATGAGCAGTTCTTC. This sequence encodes CAWRRQGVEDEQFF.